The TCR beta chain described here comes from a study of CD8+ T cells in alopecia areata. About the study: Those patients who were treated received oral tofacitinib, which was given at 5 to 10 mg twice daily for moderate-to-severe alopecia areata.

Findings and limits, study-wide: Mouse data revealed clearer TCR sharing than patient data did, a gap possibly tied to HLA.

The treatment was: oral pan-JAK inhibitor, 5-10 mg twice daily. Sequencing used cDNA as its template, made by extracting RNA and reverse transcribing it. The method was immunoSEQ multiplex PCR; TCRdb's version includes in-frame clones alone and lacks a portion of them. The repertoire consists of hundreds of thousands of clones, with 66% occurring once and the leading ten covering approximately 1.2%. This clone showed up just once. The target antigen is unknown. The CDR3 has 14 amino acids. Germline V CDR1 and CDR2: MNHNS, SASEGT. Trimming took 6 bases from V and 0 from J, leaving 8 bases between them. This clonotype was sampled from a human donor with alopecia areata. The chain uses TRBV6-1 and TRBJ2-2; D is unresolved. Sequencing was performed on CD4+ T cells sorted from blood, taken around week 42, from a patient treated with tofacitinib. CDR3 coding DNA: TGTGCCAGCAGGCCCTGGACGAACACCGGGGAGCTGTTTTTT. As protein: CASRPWTNTGELFF.